This T cell receptor (beta chain) stems from a study of blood T cell repertoires in COVID-19. At the level of the study: Specimens from acute and convalescent COVID-19 originated in the United States, Italy and Spain. Sources were T cells, B-cell-depleted T cells, or PBMCs; the material itself was cDNA or gDNA.

There are 13 residues in the CDR3. Germline trimming cut 8 bases from V and 4 bases from J; bases unmatched to any gene: 5. The germline V gene has CDR1 MDHEN and CDR2 SYDVKM. Produced via immunoSEQ multiplex PCR; TCRdb's table is partial and in-frame only. The table has about 51,000 clones, approximately 86% seen once. This clonotype originated in a man between 45 and 60 years old with active COVID-19. The V gene is TRBV28, the J gene TRBJ2-7, with TRBD1 matching over 10 bases. The material sequenced was peripheral blood. CDR3 DNA: TGTGCCAGCGGCTGGACAGGGGGTTACGAGCAGTACTTC. This gives the protein CASGWTGGYEQYF.